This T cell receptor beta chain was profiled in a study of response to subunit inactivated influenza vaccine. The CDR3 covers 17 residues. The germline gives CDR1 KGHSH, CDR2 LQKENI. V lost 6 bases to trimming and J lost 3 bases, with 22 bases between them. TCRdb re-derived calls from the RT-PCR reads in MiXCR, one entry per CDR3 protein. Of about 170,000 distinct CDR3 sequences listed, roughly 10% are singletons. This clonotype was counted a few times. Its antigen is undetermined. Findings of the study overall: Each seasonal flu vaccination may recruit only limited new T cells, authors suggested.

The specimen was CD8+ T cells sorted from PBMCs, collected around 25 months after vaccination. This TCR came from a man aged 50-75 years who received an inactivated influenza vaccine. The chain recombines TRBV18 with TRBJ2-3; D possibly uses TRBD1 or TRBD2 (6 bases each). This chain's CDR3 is CASSGGRTEQPTDTQYF. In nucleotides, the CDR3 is TGTGCCAGCTCGGGGGGCAGAACCGAACAACCGACAGATACGCAGTATTTT. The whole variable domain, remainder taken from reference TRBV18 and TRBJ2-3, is NAGVMQNPRHLVRRRGQEARLRCSPMKGHSHVYWYRQLPEEGLKFMVYLQKENIIDESGMPKERFSAEFPKEGPSILRIQQVVRGDSAAYFCASSGGRTEQPTDTQYFGPGTRLTVL.